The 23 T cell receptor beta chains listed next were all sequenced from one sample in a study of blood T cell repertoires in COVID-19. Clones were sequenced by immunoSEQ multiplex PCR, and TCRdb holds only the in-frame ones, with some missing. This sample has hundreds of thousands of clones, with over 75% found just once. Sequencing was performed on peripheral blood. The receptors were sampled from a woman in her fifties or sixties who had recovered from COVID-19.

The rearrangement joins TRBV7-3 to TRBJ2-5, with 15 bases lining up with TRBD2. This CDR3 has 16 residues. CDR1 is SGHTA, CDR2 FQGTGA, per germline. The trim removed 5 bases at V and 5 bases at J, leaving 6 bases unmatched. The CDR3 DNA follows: TGTGCCAGCAGCCCAGGACTAGCGGGAGGGATGGAGACCCAGTACTTC. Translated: CASSPGLAGGMETQYF.

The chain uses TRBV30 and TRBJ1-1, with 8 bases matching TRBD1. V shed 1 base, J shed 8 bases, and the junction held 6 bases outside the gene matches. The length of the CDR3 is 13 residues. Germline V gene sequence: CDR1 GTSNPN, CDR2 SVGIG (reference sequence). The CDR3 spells CAWSGQGMGEAFF. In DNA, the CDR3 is TGTGCCTGGAGTGGACAGGGGATGGGAGAAGCTTTCTTT.

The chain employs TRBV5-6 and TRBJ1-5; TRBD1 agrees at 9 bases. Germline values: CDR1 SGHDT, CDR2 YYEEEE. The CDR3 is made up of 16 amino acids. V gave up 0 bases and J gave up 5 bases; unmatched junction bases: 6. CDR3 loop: CASSLEGQGTDQPQHF. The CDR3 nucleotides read TGTGCCAGCAGCTTGGAAGGACAGGGGACGGATCAGCCCCAGCATTTT.

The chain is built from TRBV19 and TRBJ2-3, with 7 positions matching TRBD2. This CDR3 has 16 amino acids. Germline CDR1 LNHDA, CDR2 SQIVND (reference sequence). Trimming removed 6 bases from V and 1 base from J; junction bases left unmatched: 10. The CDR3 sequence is CASSLSSGVGTDTQYF. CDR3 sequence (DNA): TGTGCCAGTAGCCTTTCAAGCGGGGTAGGCACAGATACGCAGTATTTT.

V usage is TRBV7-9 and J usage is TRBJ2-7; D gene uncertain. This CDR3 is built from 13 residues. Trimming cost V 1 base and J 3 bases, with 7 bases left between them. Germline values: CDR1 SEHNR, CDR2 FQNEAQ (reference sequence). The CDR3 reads CASSLDIDYEQYF. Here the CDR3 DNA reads TGTGCCAGCAGCTTAGACATCGACTACGAGCAGTACTTC.

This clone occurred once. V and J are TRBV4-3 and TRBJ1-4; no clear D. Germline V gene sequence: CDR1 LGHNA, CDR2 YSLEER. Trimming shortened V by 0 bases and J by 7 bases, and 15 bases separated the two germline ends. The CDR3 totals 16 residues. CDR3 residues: CASSQDSAVGSEKLFF. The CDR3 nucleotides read TGCGCCAGCAGCCAAGATTCTGCGGTTGGGTCTGAAAAACTGTTTTTT.

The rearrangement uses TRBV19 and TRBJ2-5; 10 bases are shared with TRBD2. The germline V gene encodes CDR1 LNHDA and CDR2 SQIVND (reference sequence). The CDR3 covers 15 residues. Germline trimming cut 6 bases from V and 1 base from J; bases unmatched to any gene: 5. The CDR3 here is CASRAGLASQETQYF. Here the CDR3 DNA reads TGTGCCAGTAGGGCGGGACTAGCGAGCCAAGAGACCCAGTACTTC.

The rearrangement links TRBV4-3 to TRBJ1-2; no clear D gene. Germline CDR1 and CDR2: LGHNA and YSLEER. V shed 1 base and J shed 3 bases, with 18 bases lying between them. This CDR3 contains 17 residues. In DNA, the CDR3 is TGCGCCAGCAGCCAAGTCGGAGATCTGGGAGTTTACTATGGCTACACCTTC. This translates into CASSQVGDLGVYYGYTF.

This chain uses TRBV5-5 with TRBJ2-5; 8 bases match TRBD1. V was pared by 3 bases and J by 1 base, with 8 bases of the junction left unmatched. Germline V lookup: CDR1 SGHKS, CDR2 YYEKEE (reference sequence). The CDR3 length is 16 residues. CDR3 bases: TGTGCCAGCAGCTGGGCAGATGGGACAGGCCAAGAGACCCAGTACTTC. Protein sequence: CASSWADGTGQETQYF.

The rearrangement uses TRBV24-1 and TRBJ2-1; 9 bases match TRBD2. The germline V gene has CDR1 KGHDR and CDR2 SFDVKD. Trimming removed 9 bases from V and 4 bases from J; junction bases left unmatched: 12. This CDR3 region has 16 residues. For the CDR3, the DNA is TGTGCCACCGCGATTTCGGCGGGGGGGCCTTACAATGAGCAGTTCTTC. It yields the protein CATAISAGGPYNEQFF.

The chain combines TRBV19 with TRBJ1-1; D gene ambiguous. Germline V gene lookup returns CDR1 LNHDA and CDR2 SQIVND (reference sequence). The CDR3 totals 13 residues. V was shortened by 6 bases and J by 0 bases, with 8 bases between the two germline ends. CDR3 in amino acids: CASRRAMNTEAFF. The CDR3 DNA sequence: TGTGCCAGTAGGAGGGCTATGAACACTGAAGCTTTCTTT. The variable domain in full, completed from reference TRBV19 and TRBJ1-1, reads DGGITQSPKYLFRKEGQNVTLSCEQNLNHDAMYWYRQDPGQGLRLIYYSQIVNDFQKGDIAEGYSVSREKKESFPLTVTSAQKNPTAFYLCASRRAMNTEAFFGQGTRLTVV.

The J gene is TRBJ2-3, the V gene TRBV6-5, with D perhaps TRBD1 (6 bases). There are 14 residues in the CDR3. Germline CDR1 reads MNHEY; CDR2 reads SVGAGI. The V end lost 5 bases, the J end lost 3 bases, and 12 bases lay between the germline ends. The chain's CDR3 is CASSTLQGTDTQYF. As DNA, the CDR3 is TGTGCCAGCAGTACCCTACAGGGAACAGATACGCAGTATTTT.

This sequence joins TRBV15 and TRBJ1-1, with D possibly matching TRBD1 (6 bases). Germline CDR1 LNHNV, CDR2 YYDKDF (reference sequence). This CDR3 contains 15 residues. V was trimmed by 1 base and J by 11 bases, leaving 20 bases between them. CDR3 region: CATSRALTGSATAFF. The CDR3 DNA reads TGTGCCACCAGCAGAGCGTTAACAGGGTCAGCAACGGCTTTCTTT.

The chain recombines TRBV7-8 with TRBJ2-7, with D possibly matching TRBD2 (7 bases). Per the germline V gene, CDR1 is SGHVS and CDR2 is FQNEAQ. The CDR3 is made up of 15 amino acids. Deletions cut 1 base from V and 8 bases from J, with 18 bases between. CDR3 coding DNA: TGTGCCAGCAGCTTAGTTCGGGGGGCCGACTCCAAGCAGTACTTC. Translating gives CASSLVRGADSKQYF.

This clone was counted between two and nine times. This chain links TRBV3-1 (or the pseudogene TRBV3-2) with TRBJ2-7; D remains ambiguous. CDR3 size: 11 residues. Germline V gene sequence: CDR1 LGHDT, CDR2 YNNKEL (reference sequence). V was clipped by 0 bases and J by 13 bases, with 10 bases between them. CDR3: CASSQDYGLYF. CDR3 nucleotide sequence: TGTGCCAGCAGCCAAGATTATGGGCTCTACTTC.

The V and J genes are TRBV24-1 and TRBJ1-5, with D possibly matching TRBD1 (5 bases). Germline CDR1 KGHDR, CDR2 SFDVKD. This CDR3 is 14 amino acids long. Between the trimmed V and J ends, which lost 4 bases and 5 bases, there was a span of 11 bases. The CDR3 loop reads CATSDAQGYQPQHF. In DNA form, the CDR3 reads TGTGCCACCAGTGACGCGCAGGGTTATCAGCCCCAGCATTTT.

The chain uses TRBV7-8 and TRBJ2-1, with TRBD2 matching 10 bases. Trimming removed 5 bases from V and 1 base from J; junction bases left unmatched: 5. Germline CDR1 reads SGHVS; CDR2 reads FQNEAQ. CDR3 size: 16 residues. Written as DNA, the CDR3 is TGTGCCAGCAGCGCCCGGACTAGCGGATCCTACAATGAGCAGTTCTTC. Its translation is CASSARTSGSYNEQFF.

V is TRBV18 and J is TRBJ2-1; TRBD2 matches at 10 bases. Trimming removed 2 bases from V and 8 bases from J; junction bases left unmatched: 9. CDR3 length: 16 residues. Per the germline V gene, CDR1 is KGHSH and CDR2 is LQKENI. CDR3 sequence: CASSPLRGTSVHEQFF. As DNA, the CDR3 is TGTGCCAGCTCACCATTAAGGGGGACTAGCGTTCATGAGCAGTTCTTC.

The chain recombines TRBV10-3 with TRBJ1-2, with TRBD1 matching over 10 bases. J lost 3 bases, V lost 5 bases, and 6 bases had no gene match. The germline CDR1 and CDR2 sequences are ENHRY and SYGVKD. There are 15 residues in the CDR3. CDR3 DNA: TGTGCCATCAGTTTAGGACAGGGGGGGGACTATGGCTACACCTTC. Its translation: CAISLGQGGDYGYTF.

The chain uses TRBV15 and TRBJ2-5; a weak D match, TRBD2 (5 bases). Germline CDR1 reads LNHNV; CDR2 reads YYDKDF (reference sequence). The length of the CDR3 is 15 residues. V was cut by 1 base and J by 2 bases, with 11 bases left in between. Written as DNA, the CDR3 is TGTGCCACCAGCAGAGGAGGACTTAGGCAAGAGACCCAGTACTTC. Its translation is CATSRGGLRQETQYF.

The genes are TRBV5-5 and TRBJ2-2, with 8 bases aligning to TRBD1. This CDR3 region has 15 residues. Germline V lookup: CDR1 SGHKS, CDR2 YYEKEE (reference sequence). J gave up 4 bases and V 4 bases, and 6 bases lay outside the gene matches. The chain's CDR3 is CASSPGDRGTGELFF. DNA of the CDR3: TGTGCCAGCAGCCCCGGCGACAGGGGCACCGGGGAGCTGTTTTTT.

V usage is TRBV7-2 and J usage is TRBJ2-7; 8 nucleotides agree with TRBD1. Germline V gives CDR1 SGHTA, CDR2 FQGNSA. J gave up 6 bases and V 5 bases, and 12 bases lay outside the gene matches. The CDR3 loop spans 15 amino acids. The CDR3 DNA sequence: TGTGCCAGCAGCCCACCAGGGGGCGCGAGGTTCGAGCAGTACTTC. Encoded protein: CASSPPGGARFEQYF.

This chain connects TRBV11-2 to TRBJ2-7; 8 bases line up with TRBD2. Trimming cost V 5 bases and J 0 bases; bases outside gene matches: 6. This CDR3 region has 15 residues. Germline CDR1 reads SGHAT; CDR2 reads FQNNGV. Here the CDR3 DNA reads TGTGCCAGCAGCCCCTTTAGCGGGGTCTCCTACGAGCAGTACTTC. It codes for CASSPFSGVSYEQYF.